Presented here are 25 T cell receptor beta chains from one specimen sequenced in a study of cytomegalovirus exposure and HLA in healthy donors. The PCR was carried out with 60 Vbeta primers and 13 Jbeta primers. Libraries were prepared by immunoSEQ multiplex PCR; TCRdb keeps only in-frame clonotypes and omits some of them. The table lists about 190,000 clones, about 85% of them singletons. Sequencing was done on a sample of PBMCs. These receptors were collected from a boy aged 2-15 years in good health and CMV-seronegative.

For the CDR3, the DNA is TGTGCCAGCAGCTTGGCCGGGGGGGGTGAAGCTTTCTTT. Its translation is CASSLAGGGEAFF. V gene TRBV5-6 combines with J gene TRBJ1-1, with D tentatively TRBD1 (5 bases). This CDR3 has 13 amino acids. Germline CDR1 is SGHDT and CDR2 is YYEEEE. Trimming pared 0 bases from V and 7 bases from J, leaving 10 bases between.

This clone was seen a single time. This sequence joins TRBV6-5 and TRBJ2-2; D is unresolved. The CDR3 is 12 residues long. Germline-derived CDR1 and CDR2 are MNHEY and SVGAGI. V lost 7 bases, J lost 1 base, and 4 bases lay in between. This chain's CDR3 is CASTGNTGELFF. The CDR3 DNA sequence: TGTGCCAGCACCGGGAACACCGGGGAGCTGTTTTTT.

The sample holds one count of this clone. The J gene is TRBJ1-1, the V gene TRBV19; 7 nucleotides match TRBD1. There are 17 residues in the CDR3. With V trimmed by 5 bases and J by 0 bases, 12 bases remained unmatched. Germline V lookup: CDR1 LNHDA, CDR2 SQIVND (reference sequence). Here the CDR3 reads CASSVGQVLTLNTEAFF. DNA for the CDR3: TGTGCCAGTAGTGTAGGACAGGTCCTTACTTTGAACACTGAAGCTTTCTTT.

The V and J genes are TRBV28 and TRBJ1-4; tentatively, D is TRBD1 (6 bases). The CDR3 contains 15 residues. The V and J ends lost 6 bases and 8 bases respectively, with 19 bases between them. The V gene's germline CDR1 is MDHEN and CDR2 SYDVKM. CDR3 in amino acids: CASSYLQGPGEKLFF. The CDR3 nucleotides are TGTGCCAGCAGCTACCTTCAGGGGCCGGGGGAAAAACTGTTTTTT.

V gene TRBV10-3 combines with J gene TRBJ2-2, with 9 bases that match TRBD1. Germline CDR1 reads ENHRY; CDR2 reads SYGVKD. The CDR3 has 17 residues. The J segment lost 4 bases and the V segment lost 3 bases, leaving 9 bases of the junction unmatched. The CDR3: CAISDVGTGSFTGELFF. The DNA for the CDR3 is TGTGCCATCAGTGACGTCGGGACAGGGTCCTTCACCGGGGAGCTGTTTTTT.

This clone was observed a handful of times. The V call is TRBV6-6, the J call TRBJ2-1, with TRBD2 matching over 10 bases. The V gene end was trimmed by 9 bases and the J gene end by 11 bases; junction bases not matched to a gene: 19. This CDR3 contains 16 residues. Germline CDR1 reads MNHNY; CDR2 reads SVGAGI (reference sequence). CDR3 residues: CARRAGGPVVQDKQFF. CDR3 in DNA: TGTGCCAGACGAGCGGGAGGGCCAGTTGTACAGGACAAGCAGTTCTTC.

The V call is TRBV7-3, the J call TRBJ1-1; TRBD1 might be the D (5 bases). From germline, CDR1 is SGHTA and CDR2 FQGTGA. V was clipped by 6 bases and J by 4 bases, with 12 bases between them. The CDR3 runs to 13 residues. The DNA for the CDR3 is TGTGCCAGCAGTTCAATAAGGGGCACTGAAGCTTTCTTT. Translated: CASSSIRGTEAFF.

V gene TRBV27 combines with J gene TRBJ2-3, with D maybe TRBD2 (5 bases). Germline CDR1 and CDR2: MNHEY and SMNVEV (reference sequence). The CDR3 consists of 13 residues. V was cut by 7 bases and J by 1 base, with 9 bases left in between. The chain's CDR3 is CASTRAGTDTQYF. The CDR3 coding sequence is TGTGCCAGCACTCGAGCGGGCACAGATACGCAGTATTTT.

The rearrangement links TRBV6-5 to TRBJ1-5; D perhaps matches TRBD1 (6 bases). Germline loops: CDR1 MNHEY, CDR2 SVGAGI. V lost 11 bases, J lost 8 bases, and 19 bases lay in between. The CDR3 sequence is 13 residues long. Here the CDR3 DNA reads TGTGCCTACCACAGGGTGAGGTTAGAGCCCCAGCATTTT. Protein sequence: CAYHRVRLEPQHF.

For the CDR3, the DNA is TGCGCCAGCAGCCCAACCGTACCAAAAACCTCCTACGAGCAGTACTTC. Translated, it gives CASSPTVPKTSYEQYF. J is TRBJ2-5 and V is TRBV5-1; D not certain. The J call is doubtful: the DNA matches TRBJ2-7 better. This CDR3 region has 16 residues. Germline V gives CDR1 SGHRS, CDR2 YFSETQ.

The chain uses TRBV28 and TRBJ1-5, with D maybe TRBD1 (5 bases). Germline CDR1 reads MDHEN; CDR2 reads SYDVKM. The germline V and J ends were trimmed by 5 bases and 5 bases, with 13 bases remaining between them. This CDR3 has 14 residues. CDR3 region: CASSLIGGDQPQHF. CDR3 nucleotides: TGTGCCAGCAGTCTGATTGGGGGGGATCAGCCCCAGCATTTT.

The V gene is TRBV28, the J gene TRBJ1-2, with a weak D call TRBD1 (5 bases). The CDR3 consists of 13 residues. Deletions cut 11 bases from V and 2 bases from J, with 15 bases between. CDR1 is MDHEN and CDR2 is SYDVKM in the germline V gene. The CDR3 bases are TGTGCCGGCCGGGGGAGATTCAACTATGGCTACACCTTC. Encoded protein: CAGRGRFNYGYTF.

The chain joins TRBV27 to TRBJ1-6; D is ambiguous. The V gene lost 4 bases and the J gene lost 10 bases, with 17 bases spanning the gap. The length of the CDR3 is 15 residues. CDR1 and CDR2 from the germline V gene are MNHEY and SMNVEV (reference sequence). Here the CDR3 reads CASSSLTVGISPLHF. As DNA, the CDR3 is TGTGCCAGCAGTTCTCTAACAGTCGGGATCTCACCCCTCCACTTT.

V gene TRBV28 combines with J gene TRBJ1-2, with D tentatively TRBD1 (5 bases). Per the germline V gene, CDR1 is MDHEN and CDR2 is SYDVKM. The length of the CDR3 is 14 residues. The V and J ends lost 5 bases and 7 bases respectively, with 17 bases between them. CDR3 DNA sequence: TGTGCCAGCAGTCCCCGGGGGAAGGTCGGTGGCTACACCTTC. Its translation is CASSPRGKVGGYTF.

The chain joins TRBV29-1 to TRBJ1-1; 7 positions match TRBD1. Looked up from germline, CDR1 is SQVTM and CDR2 is ANQGSEA. V gave up 7 bases and J gave up 2 bases; unmatched junction bases: 7. CDR3 length: 13 amino acids. The CDR3, as DNA: TGCAGCGCCGAGGGGGCAGGCAACACTGAAGCTTTCTTT. Protein product: CSAEGAGNTEAFF.

The J gene is TRBJ2-7, the V gene TRBV27, with 8 positions matching TRBD2. The CDR3 spans 19 residues. Germline loops: CDR1 MNHEY, CDR2 SMNVEV (reference sequence). Trimming at V came to 7 bases and at J to 5 bases, leaving 25 bases not matched to a gene. For the CDR3, the DNA is TGTGCCAGCAACCCCCTGTCTGTGGGCTGGAGACTAGCGATGAACGAGCAGTACTTC. The encoded protein is CASNPLSVGWRLAMNEQYF.

This chain links TRBV4-1 with TRBJ1-2; unclear D gene. This CDR3 region has 16 residues. The V gene lost 1 base and the J gene lost 4 bases, with 16 bases spanning the gap. CDR1 MGHRA and CDR2 YSYEKL come from the germline V gene. The CDR3 bases are TGCGCCAGCAGCCAAGGTTTTGAGCCTCCCGGCTATGGCTACACCTTC. Its translation: CASSQGFEPPGYGYTF.

This clone was seen only once. This rearrangement joins TRBV6-5 to TRBJ2-5, with D tentatively TRBD2 (5 bases). The germline gives CDR1 MNHEY, CDR2 SVGAGI. The CDR3 loop spans 13 amino acids. Trimming cost V 2 bases and J 5 bases, with 9 bases left between them. DNA for the CDR3: TGTGCCAGCAGTTACGTCGGGGATGAGACCCAGTACTTC. Protein product: CASSYVGDETQYF.

V is TRBV6-1 and J is TRBJ1-1, with a weak D call TRBD1 (6 bases). The germline CDR1 and CDR2 sequences are MNHNS and SASEGT. The CDR3 totals 14 residues. The V gene lost 1 base and the J gene lost 10 bases, with 16 bases spanning the gap. This chain's CDR3 is CASSEVIREQGAFF. In nucleotides, the CDR3 is TGTGCCAGCAGTGAAGTGATTAGGGAACAGGGAGCTTTCTTT.

This chain joins TRBV28 and TRBJ2-5, with D possibly matching TRBD2 (6 bases). The CDR3 length is 13 residues. Trimming removed 6 bases from V and 4 bases from J, with 12 bases in between. Germline CDR1 and CDR2: MDHEN and SYDVKM. CDR3 region: CASRGGGSETQYF. The CDR3 bases are TGTGCCAGCAGAGGTGGGGGGTCAGAGACCCAGTACTTC.

The V and J genes are TRBV6-5 and TRBJ1-1; D remains unclear. Germline values: CDR1 MNHEY, CDR2 SVGAGI. Trimming took 5 bases from V and 6 from J, leaving 16 bases between them. The CDR3 runs 14 residues. The CDR3 bases are TGTGCCAGCAGTCGGACCATGAGCGGCTCTGAAGCTTTCTTT. This gives the protein CASSRTMSGSEAFF.

V usage is TRBV6-1 and J usage is TRBJ2-5; 8 bases fit TRBD2. The ends lost 1 base at V and 4 bases at J; junction bases unmatched: 14. This CDR3 spans 18 amino acids. Germline V gene lookup returns CDR1 MNHNS and CDR2 SASEGT. The DNA of the CDR3 is TGTGCCAGCAGTGAAGAGTTATGGACCACCGCGGGAGGAGAGACCCAGTACTTC. Its translation is CASSEELWTTAGGETQYF.

The chain has TRBV5-1 and TRBJ1-1, with D unresolved. Trimming stripped 4 bases from V and 5 bases from J, with 15 bases between. Germline V gives CDR1 SGHRS, CDR2 YFSETQ. The CDR3 is 14 residues long. CDR3 residues: CASSGGPRGTEAFF. The CDR3 coding sequence is TGCGCCAGCAGCGGAGGGCCCAGAGGTACTGAAGCTTTCTTT.

This clone was recorded a few times. The rearrangement joins TRBV9 to TRBJ1-4; D may be TRBD1 (5 bases). The CDR3 covers 14 residues. Germline CDR1 is SGDLS and CDR2 is YYNGEE. Deletions cut 2 bases from V and 8 bases from J, with 13 bases between. As DNA, the CDR3 is TGTGCCAGCAGCGTTTCACAGGCGGGGGAAAAACTGTTTTTT. It is translated as CASSVSQAGEKLFF. The entire variable domain, with the rest obtained from reference TRBV9 and TRBJ1-4, is as follows: DSGVTQTPKHLITATGQRVTLRCSPRSGDLSVYWYQQSLDQGLQFLIQYYNGEERAKGNILERFSAQQFPDLHSELNLSSLELGDSALYFCASSVSQAGEKLFFGSGTQLSVL.

This chain uses TRBV27 with TRBJ1-5; 7 bases are a match to TRBD1. The CDR3 totals 17 residues. CDR1 is MNHEY, CDR2 SMNVEV, per germline (reference sequence). Unmatched junction bases numbered 11, after V lost 6 bases and J lost 0 bases. The CDR3 DNA reads TGTGCCAGCAGGCCAACCGGGACAGCTTATAGCAATCAGCCCCAGCATTTT. Translated: CASRPTGTAYSNQPQHF.